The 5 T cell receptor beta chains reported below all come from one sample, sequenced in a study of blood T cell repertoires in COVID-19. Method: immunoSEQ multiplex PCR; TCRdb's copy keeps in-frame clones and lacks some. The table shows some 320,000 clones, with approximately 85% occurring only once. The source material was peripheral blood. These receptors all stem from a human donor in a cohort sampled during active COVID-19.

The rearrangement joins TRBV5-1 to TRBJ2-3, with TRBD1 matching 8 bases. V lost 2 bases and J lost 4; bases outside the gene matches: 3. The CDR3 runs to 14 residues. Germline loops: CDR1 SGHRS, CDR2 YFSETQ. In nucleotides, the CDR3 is TGCGCCAGCAGCTTCGGACAGGGTTCAGATACGCAGTATTTT. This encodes CASSFGQGSDTQYF.

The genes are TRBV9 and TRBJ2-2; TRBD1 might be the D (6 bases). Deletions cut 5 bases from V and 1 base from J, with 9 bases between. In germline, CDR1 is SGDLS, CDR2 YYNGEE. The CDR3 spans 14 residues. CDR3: CASRRGQNTGELFF. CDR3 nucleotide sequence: TGTGCCAGCAGACGGGGACAGAACACCGGGGAGCTGTTTTTT.

The CDR3 nucleotides are TGTGCCAGCAGCTTATCTTACAATGAGCAGTTCTTC. This translates into CASSLSYNEQFF. The rearrangement uses TRBV11-3 and TRBJ2-1; D uncertain. The V end was cut by 2 bases, the J end by 4 bases, with 3 bases between. CDR1 SGHNT and CDR2 YENEEA come from the germline V gene. The CDR3 totals 12 residues. Using reference TRBV11-3 and TRBJ2-1 for the parts outside the CDR3, the full variable domain is EAGVVQSPRYKIIEKKQPVAFWCNPISGHNTLYWYLQNLGQGPELLIRYENEEAVDDSQLPKDRFSAERLKGVDSTLKIQPAELGDSAVYLCASSLSYNEQFFGPGTRLTVL.

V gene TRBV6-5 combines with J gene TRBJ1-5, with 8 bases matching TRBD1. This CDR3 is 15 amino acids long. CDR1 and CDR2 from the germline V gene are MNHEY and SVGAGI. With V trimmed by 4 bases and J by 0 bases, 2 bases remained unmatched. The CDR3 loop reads CASSWGQDSNQPQHF. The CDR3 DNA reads TGTGCCAGCAGTTGGGGACAGGATAGCAATCAGCCCCAGCATTTT.

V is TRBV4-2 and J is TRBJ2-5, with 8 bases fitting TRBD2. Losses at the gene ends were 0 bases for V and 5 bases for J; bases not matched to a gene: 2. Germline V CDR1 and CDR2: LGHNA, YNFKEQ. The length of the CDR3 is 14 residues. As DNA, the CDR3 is TGTGCCAGCAGCCAAGATAGGACTAGCGAGACCCAGTACTTC. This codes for CASSQDRTSETQYF.